A selection of T cell receptor beta chains follows, all from one sample in a study of blood T cell repertoires in COVID-19. Using immunoSEQ multiplex PCR, the repertoire was profiled, and TCRdb retains in-frame clones only, with some absent. The repertoire holds roughly 320,000 clones, with 70% to 90% as singletons. Material: peripheral blood. Receptors originate from a human donor in a cohort sampled during active COVID-19. CDR3s include the opening cysteine and the closing phenylalanine or tryptophan. A D gene is named only where the DNA matches it firmly. Clone size is not always given. Where it is, it says once, few, many or a class for expanded clones.

>.|TRBJ1-4|TRBV7-2|.
CASSTLATNEKLFF
TGTGCCAGCAGCACTCTGGCAACTAATGAAAAACTGTTTTTT
>.|TRBJ1-1|TRBV7-2|.
CASSLGRGYTEAFF
TGTGCCAGCAGCTTGGGCAGGGGATACACTGAAGCTTTCTTT
>once|TRBJ1-4|TRBV4-1|TRBD1
CASRRTGTANEKLFF
TGCGCCAGCAGGCGTACCGGGACAGCTAATGAAAAACTGTTTTTT
>.|TRBJ1-2|TRBV6-5|TRBD1
CASSRTGSDYGYTF
TGTGCCAGCAGCCGGACAGGTAGTGACTATGGCTACACCTTC
>once|TRBJ2-4|TRBV23-1|.
CASSQSPRWGPRNIQYF
TGCGCCAGCAGTCAATCGCCCCGGTGGGGCCCAAGAAACATTCAGTACTTC
>few|TRBJ2-1|TRBV9|.
CASSVVRDTEYSYNEQFF
TGTGCCAGCAGCGTAGTACGGGACACCGAATACTCCTACAATGAGCAGTTCTTC
>once|TRBJ1-5|TRBV19|.
CATGGLQPQHF
TGTGCCACGGGGGGGCTTCAGCCCCAGCATTTT
>.|TRBJ2-7|TRBV6-1|.
CASSERYNYEQYF
TGTGCCAGCAGTGAAAGATACAACTACGAGCAGTACTTC
>.|TRBJ2-1|TRBV18|TRBD1
CASSPHGPGQGVNEQFF
TGTGCCAGCTCACCACATGGGCCGGGACAGGGCGTAAATGAGCAGTTCTTC
>.|TRBJ2-7|TRBV14|.
CASSLASTSNYEQYF
TGTGCCAGCAGCCTCGCTTCGACATCTAACTACGAGCAGTACTTC
>.|TRBJ1-2|TRBV19|.
CASRKTSIRQAGYTF
TGTGCCAGTAGAAAGACTTCAATTCGACAGGCTGGCTACACCTTC
>.|TRBJ1-1|TRBV11-1|.
CASSLRREAFF
TGTGCCAGCAGCTTGCGGAGAGAAGCTTTCTTT
>.|TRBJ1-5|TRBV30|.
CAWSVAGVVGNQPQHF
TGTGCCTGGAGTGTAGCAGGGGTGGTCGGAAATCAGCCCCAGCATTTT
>few|TRBJ1-6|TRBV10-3|.
CAIRLSRQANSPLHF
TGTGCCATCAGGCTAAGCAGACAGGCCAATTCACCCCTCCACTTT
>.|TRBJ1-3|TRBV5-5|.
CASSLDGGGNTIYF
TGTGCCAGCAGCTTGGACGGGGGTGGAAACACCATATATTTT
>.|TRBJ2-7|TRBV30|TRBD1
CAWSVLIVGTGTSEQYF
TGTGCCTGGAGTGTACTTATCGTCGGGACAGGGACAAGCGAGCAGTACTTC
>.|TRBJ2-7|TRBV21-1|.
CASSSTSGGNLHEQYF
TGTGCCAGCAGCTCGACTAGCGGGGGGAACCTCCACGAGCAGTACTTC
>.|TRBJ2-4|TRBV5-8|.
CASSLGPNRINIQYF
TGTGCCAGCAGCTTGGGGCCGAACAGAATAAACATTCAGTACTTC
>.|TRBJ2-2|TRBV19|.
CASTYDPSSEANTGELFF
TGTGCCAGTACCTATGATCCTTCGAGCGAGGCGAACACCGGGGAGCTGTTTTTT
>.|TRBJ2-7|TRBV4-1|.
CASSQASQGYEQYF
TGCGCCAGCAGCCAAGCCTCACAGGGCTACGAGCAGTACTTC
>.|TRBJ2-5|TRBV2|TRBD1
CASFFRAGGETQYF
TGTGCCAGCTTTTTTCGGGCAGGGGGAGAGACCCAGTACTTC
>.|TRBJ2-2|TRBV7-3|.
CASSLKGLSGELFF
TGTGCCAGCAGCTTGAAGGGGCTCTCCGGGGAGCTGTTTTTT
>.|TRBJ2-5|TRBV7-8|TRBD2
CASSFIPALAGGPRETQYF
TGTGCCAGCAGCTTTATCCCGGCACTAGCGGGGGGGCCCCGGGAGACCCAGTACTTC
>.|TRBJ2-2|TRBV6-1|TRBD1
CASSDLPGGHGELFF
TGTGCCAGCAGTGATCTCCCAGGGGGTCATGGGGAGCTGTTTTTT
>few|TRBJ1-1|TRBV25-1|.
CASSRRTEAFF
TGTGCCAGCAGTCGGAGGACTGAAGCTTTCTTT
>once|TRBJ1-2|TRBV3-1/TRBV3-2|TRBD1
CASSQFIQGVGGYTF
TGTGCCAGCAGCCAATTTATTCAGGGGGTTGGAGGCTACACCTTC
>.|TRBJ1-2|TRBV12-5|TRBD1
CASGANRGTGGYTF
TGTGCTAGTGGGGCCAACAGGGGGACTGGGGGCTACACCTTC
>.|TRBJ2-3|TRBV27|.
CASSLGRDTQYF
TGTGCCAGCAGTTTAGGTCGGGATACGCAGTATTTT
>few|TRBJ1-2|TRBV7-3|TRBD1
CASSEQGARGYTF
TGTGCCAGCAGCGAACAGGGGGCGCGCGGCTACACCTTC